Listed here is a single TCR beta chain. The target antigen is unknown. Only in-frame clones appear in the TCRdb table, and some are missing; sequencing was by immunoSEQ multiplex PCR. This sample yields tens of thousands of clones, of which more than 75% are seen a single time; under 15% belongs to the top ten. The data were taken from a study of OX40 agonist ivuxolimab in advanced cancers. Study context: The patients received agonistic anti-OX40 (CD134) antibody ivuxolimab. Broader study findings: Also present in some nonresponders was a low level of normalized T-cell clonal expansion. Antigen targets of the expanded peripheral T cells went undetermined.

J lost 2 bases, V lost 2 bases, and 4 bases had no gene match. The CDR3 is 15 residues long. Per germline, CDR1 SGHDT and CDR2 YYEEEE. Specimen: CD4+ or CD8+ T cells sorted from blood, collected in a trial of the OX40 agonist ivuxolimab. This sequence originates from an adult with an advanced solid tumor such as melanoma, head and neck, liver or kidney cancer. The chain links TRBV5-6 to TRBJ1-5, with 7 bases aligning to TRBD1. The CDR3 spells CASSLQGNGNQPQHF. The CDR3, as DNA: TGTGCCAGCAGCTTACAGGGGAACGGCAATCAGCCCCAGCATTTT.